This T cell receptor (beta chain) was retrieved from a study of OX40 agonist ivuxolimab in advanced cancers. Study-level points and caveats: There was clonal expansion of CD4+ and CD8+ blood T cells by week 6 at 0.1 to 3.0 mg/kg.

Sampling of blood occurred at baseline, cycle 4 day 1, and cycle 7 day 1. Germline values: CDR1 KGHSH, CDR2 LQKENI. Trimming at V came to 0 bases and at J to 4 bases, leaving 5 bases not matched to a gene. The CDR3 is 18 residues long. This clone has more than one count but fewer than ten. Antigen specificity is unknown. The data were produced by immunoSEQ multiplex PCR, yet TCRdb's version contains in-frame clones alone and is incomplete. The table has roughly 82,000 clones, 75% to 90% seen once. The clonotype comes from an adult with an advanced solid tumor such as melanoma, head and neck, liver or kidney cancer. The rearrangement uses TRBV18 and TRBJ2-5; TRBD2 matches 16 bases. Sequencing used CD4+ or CD8+ T cells sorted from blood, obtained in a trial of the OX40 agonist ivuxolimab. CDR3 loop: CASSPPGLAGGLGETQYF. The CDR3 DNA reads as TGTGCCAGCTCACCACCGGGACTAGCGGGGGGGCTTGGAGAGACCCAGTACTTC. Filled out from reference TRBV18 and TRBJ2-5, the complete variable domain reads NAGVMQNPRHLVRRRGQEARLRCSPMKGHSHVYWYRQLPEEGLKFMVYLQKENIIDESGMPKERFSAEFPKEGPSILRIQQVVRGDSAAYFCASSPPGLAGGLGETQYFGPGTRLLVL.